The T cell receptor beta chain under discussion was sequenced for a study of cytomegalovirus exposure and HLA in healthy donors. 13 Jbeta primers and 60 Vbeta primers were used for the PCR. Clones were read by immunoSEQ multiplex PCR, and TCRdb kept only the in-frame ones, dropping some. The profile shows more than 100,000 clones, 65% to 90% of them singletons. There are 11 residues in the CDR3. The germline V gene has CDR1 MNHNY and CDR2 SVGAGI (reference sequence). The germline V and J ends were trimmed by 2 bases and 8 bases, with 6 bases remaining between them. In its sample, this clone was seen a few times.

V usage is TRBV6-6 and J usage is TRBJ1-2; D unresolved. Input material: PBMCs. This clonotype was sampled from a young man in good health and CMV-seronegative. As DNA, the CDR3 is TGTGCCAGCAGTTACGCCCAGGGCTACACCTTC. Translating gives CASSYAQGYTF.